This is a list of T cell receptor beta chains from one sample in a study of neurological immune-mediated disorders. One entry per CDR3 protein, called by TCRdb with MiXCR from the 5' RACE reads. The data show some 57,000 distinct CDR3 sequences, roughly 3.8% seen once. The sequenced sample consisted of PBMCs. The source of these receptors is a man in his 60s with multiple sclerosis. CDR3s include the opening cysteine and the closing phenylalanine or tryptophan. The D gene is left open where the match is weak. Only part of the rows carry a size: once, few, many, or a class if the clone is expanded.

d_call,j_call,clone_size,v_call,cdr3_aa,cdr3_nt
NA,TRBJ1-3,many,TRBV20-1,CSASRDYSGNTIYF,TGCAGTGCTAGCAGGGACTACTCTGGAAACACCATATATTTT
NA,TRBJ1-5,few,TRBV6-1,CASSVGAENQPQHF,TGTGCCAGCAGTGTCGGGGCTGAGAATCAGCCCCAGCATTTT
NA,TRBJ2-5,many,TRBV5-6,CASSRPAGLVETQYF,TGTGCCAGCAGCCGCCCGGCAGGCCTTGTGGAGACCCAGTACTTC
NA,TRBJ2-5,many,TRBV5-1,CASSLGGLWGETQYF,TGCGCCAGCAGCTTGGGCGGCTTGTGGGGGGAGACCCAGTACTTC
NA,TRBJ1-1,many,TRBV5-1,CASSLGQKSEAFF,TGCGCCAGCAGCTTGGGACAGAAGAGTGAAGCTTTCTTT
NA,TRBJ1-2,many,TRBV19,CAISRGQEDGYTF,TGTGCCATTTCGAGAGGGCAGGAAGATGGCTACACCTTC
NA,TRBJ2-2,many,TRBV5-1,CASSLHGGGTGELFF,TGCGCCAGCAGCTTACATGGCGGCGGCACCGGGGAGCTGTTTTTT
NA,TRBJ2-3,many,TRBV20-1,CSAKYVSAHTQYF,TGCAGTGCCAAGTACGTCTCAGCTCATACGCAGTATTTT
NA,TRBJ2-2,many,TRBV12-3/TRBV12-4,CASSFSRNTGELFF,TGTGCCAGCAGTTTCAGTCGAAACACCGGGGAGCTGTTTTTT
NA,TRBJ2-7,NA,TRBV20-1,CSAIASKEQYF,TGCAGTGCTATCGCTTCCAAAGAGCAGTACTTC
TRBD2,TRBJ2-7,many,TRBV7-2,CASSLSGTTDYEQYF,TGTGCCAGCAGCTTATCAGGGACTACTGACTACGAGCAGTACTTC
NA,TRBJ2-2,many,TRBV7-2,CASSYGGGELFF,TGTGCCAGCAGCTACGGGGGCGGGGAGCTGTTTTTT
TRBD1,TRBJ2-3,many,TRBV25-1,CASSAGQGTQYF,TGTGCCAGCAGTGCAGGACAGGGTACGCAGTATTTT
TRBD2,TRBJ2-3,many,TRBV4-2,CASSQGVVLAGGDTQYF,TGTGCCAGCAGCCAAGGGGTGGTACTAGCGGGAGGAGATACGCAGTATTTT
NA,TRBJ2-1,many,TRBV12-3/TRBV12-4,CASSGVAQFF,TGTGCCAGCAGTGGGGTAGCCCAGTTCTTC
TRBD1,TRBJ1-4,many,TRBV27,CASGTGWEKLFF,TGTGCCAGCGGGACAGGGTGGGAAAAACTGTTTTTT
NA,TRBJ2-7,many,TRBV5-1,CASSRGGSYSYEQYF,TGCGCCAGCAGCCGGGGCGGTTCCTATTCCTACGAGCAGTACTTC
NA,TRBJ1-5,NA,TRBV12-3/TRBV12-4,CACSALDGEPQHF,TGTGCCTGCAGTGCTTTAGATGGGGAGCCCCAGCATTTT
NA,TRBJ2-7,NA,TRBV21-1,CASSCLGGKESYEQYF,TGTGCCAGCAGCTGTTTGGGAGGGAAGGAGTCCTACGAGCAGTACTTC
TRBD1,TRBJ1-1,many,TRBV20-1,CSAQGTGGDFTEAFF,TGCAGTGCCCAAGGGACAGGGGGCGATTTCACTGAAGCTTTCTTT
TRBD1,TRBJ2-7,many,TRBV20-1,CSANQGASKEQYF,TGCAGTGCTAATCAGGGGGCAAGTAAAGAGCAGTACTTC
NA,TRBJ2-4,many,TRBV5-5,CASSLDQGGNIQYF,TGTGCCAGCAGCTTGGACCAAGGGGGAAACATTCAGTACTTC
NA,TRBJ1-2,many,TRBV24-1,CATSDPQGYGYTF,TGTGCCACCAGTGATCCTCAGGGATATGGCTACACCTTC
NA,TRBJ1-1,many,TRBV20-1,CSAAGGATEAFF,TGCAGTGCCGCAGGCGGCGCGACTGAAGCTTTCTTT
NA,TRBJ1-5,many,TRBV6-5,CASSRQGDQPQHF,TGTGCCAGCAGTCGCCAGGGTGATCAGCCCCAGCATTTT
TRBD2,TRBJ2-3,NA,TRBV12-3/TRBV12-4,CASRRRGGSDTQYF,TGTGCCAGCAGACGGCGGGGGGGCTCGGATACGCAGTATTTT
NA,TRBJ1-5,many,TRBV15,CATSRDFSSNQPQHF,TGTGCCACCAGCAGAGATTTCAGTAGCAATCAGCCCCAGCATTTT
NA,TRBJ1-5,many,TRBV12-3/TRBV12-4,CASSLGAGAQQPQHF,TGTGCCAGCAGCCTGGGGGCGGGGGCACAGCAGCCCCAGCATTTT
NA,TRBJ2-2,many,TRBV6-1,CASTREFSGELFF,TGTGCCAGCACCCGGGAATTTTCCGGGGAGCTGTTTTTT
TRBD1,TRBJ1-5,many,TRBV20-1,CSARGQGLEQPQHF,TGCAGTGCTAGAGGACAGGGGTTGGAGCAGCCCCAGCATTTT
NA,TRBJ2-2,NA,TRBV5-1,CASSHPGKGSGELFF,TGCGCCAGCAGCCACCCGGGAAAGGGTTCCGGGGAGCTGTTTTTT
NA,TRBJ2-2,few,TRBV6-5,CDSSTYTGELFF,TGTGACAGCAGTACTTACACCGGGGAGCTGTTTTTT
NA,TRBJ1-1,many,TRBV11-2,CASSATDSLGTEAFF,TGTGCCAGCAGCGCTACGGACAGTTTGGGGACTGAAGCTTTCTTT
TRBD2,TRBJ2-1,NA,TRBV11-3,CASSFHGGDYNEQFF,TGTGCCAGCAGCTTCCATGGGGGGGACTACAATGAGCAGTTCTTC
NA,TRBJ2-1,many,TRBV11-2,CASTPGTSPNEQFF,TGTGCCAGCACCCCAGGAACTAGTCCCAATGAGCAGTTCTTC
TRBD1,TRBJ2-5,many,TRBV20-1,CSASFGTGGMSQYF,TGCAGTGCTAGCTTCGGGACAGGGGGAATGTCCCAGTACTTC
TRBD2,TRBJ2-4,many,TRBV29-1,CSAHHSGGKNIQYF,TGCAGCGCCCATCATAGCGGGGGGAAAAACATTCAGTACTTC
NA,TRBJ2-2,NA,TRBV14,CASGGVAGTGELFF,TGTGCCAGCGGGGGCGTGGCGGGCACCGGGGAGCTGTTTTTT
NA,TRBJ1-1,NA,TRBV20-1,CSAEYGVNTEAFF,TGCAGTGCGGAGTATGGGGTGAACACTGAAGCTTTCTTT
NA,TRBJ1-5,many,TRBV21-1,CASSNYRDRVEFCHQPQHF,TGTGCCAGCAGCAACTACCGGGACAGGGTCGAATTTTGTCATCAGCCCCAGCATTTT
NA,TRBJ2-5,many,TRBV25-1,CASSERGETQYF,TGTGCCAGCAGTGAAAGGGGCGAGACCCAGTACTTC
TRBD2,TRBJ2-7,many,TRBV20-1,CSATGGGREARYEQYF,TGCAGTGCCACTGGAGGGGGGCGGGAGGCAAGATACGAGCAGTACTTC
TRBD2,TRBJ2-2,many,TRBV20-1,CSATHPLAGELTGELFF,TGCAGTGCTACCCATCCCCTAGCGGGAGAACTCACCGGGGAGCTGTTTTTT
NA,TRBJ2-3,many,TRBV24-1,CATSDNTDTQYF,TGTGCCACCAGTGACAACACAGATACGCAGTATTTT
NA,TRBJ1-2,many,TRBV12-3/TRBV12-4,CASSLGGEYGYTF,TGTGCCAGCAGTTTGGGGGGGGAATATGGCTACACCTTC
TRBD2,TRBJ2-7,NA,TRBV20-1,CSARGIAGSTYEQYF,TGCAGTGCTAGAGGCATAGCGGGATCTACCTACGAGCAGTACTTC
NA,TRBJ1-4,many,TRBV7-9,CASSLDGGQNEKLFF,TGTGCCAGCAGCTTGGACGGCGGTCAGAATGAAAAACTGTTTTTT
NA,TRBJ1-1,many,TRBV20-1,CSAREDGHPNTEAFF,TGCAGTGCTAGGGAAGACGGGCACCCTAACACTGAAGCTTTCTTT
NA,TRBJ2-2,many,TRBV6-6,CASSPTGGAGGELFF,TGTGCCAGCAGCCCCACGGGGGGCGCCGGCGGGGAGCTGTTTTTT